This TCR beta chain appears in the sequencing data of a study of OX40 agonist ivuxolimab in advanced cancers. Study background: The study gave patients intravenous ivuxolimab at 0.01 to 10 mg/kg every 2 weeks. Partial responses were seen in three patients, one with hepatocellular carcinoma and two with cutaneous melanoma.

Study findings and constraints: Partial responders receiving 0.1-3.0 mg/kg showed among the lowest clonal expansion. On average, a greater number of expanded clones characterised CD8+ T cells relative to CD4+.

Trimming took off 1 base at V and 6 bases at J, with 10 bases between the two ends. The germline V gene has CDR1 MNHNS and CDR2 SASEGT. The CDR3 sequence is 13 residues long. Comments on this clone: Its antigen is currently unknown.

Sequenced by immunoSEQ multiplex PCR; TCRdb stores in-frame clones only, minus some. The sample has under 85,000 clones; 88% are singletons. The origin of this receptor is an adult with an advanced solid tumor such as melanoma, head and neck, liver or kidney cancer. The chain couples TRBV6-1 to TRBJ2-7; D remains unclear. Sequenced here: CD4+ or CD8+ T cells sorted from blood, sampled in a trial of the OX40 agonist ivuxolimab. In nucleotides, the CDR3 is TGTGCCAGCAGTGAAGGGGCCACCGTCGAGCAGTACTTC. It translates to CASSEGATVEQYF.